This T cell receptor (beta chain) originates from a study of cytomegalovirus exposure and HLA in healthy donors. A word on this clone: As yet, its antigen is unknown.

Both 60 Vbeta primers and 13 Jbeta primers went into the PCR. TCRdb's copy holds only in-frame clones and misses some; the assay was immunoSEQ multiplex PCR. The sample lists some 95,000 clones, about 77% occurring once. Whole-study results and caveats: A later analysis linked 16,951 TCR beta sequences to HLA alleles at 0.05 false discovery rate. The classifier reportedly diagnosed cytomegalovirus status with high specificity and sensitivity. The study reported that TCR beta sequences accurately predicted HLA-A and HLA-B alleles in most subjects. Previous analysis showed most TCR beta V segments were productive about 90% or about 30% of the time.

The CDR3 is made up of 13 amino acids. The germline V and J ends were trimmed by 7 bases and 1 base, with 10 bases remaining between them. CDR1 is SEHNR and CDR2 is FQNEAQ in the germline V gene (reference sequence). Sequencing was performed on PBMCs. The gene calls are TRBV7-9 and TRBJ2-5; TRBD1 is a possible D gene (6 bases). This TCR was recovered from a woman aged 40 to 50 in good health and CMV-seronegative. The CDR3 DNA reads TGTGCCAGCACCGGACAGCCCCAAGAGACCCAGTACTTC. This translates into CASTGQPQETQYF.